Shown below are 30 T cell receptor beta chains from a single sample sequenced in a study of patients and donors after allogeneic stem cell transplantation. MiXCR was run by TCRdb on the RT-PCR reads, yielding one entry per CDR3 protein. The profile covers roughly 200,000 distinct CDR3 sequences, with about 38% appearing a single time and approximately 10% taken by the ten largest. The sequenced material came from blood, either unsorted or a sorted T cell fraction (not recorded which). All receptors derive from a human donor who was either an allogeneic HSCT recipient or a stem cell or donor lymphocyte infusion donor (not recorded which). It is not recorded whose cells these are; they may come from a transplant donor.

This clonotype was counted between two and nine times. The J gene is TRBJ1-1, the V gene TRBV3-1; TRBD1 aligns across 7 bases. Germline V lookup: CDR1 LGHDT, CDR2 YNNKEL (reference sequence). CDR3 length: 16 amino acids. Germline trimming cut 4 bases from V and 0 bases from J; bases unmatched to any gene: 8. The CDR3 bases are TGTGCCAGCAGCCGCTTAACAGGGGCATTGAACACTGAAGCTTTCTTT. It specifies CASSRLTGALNTEAFF. The entire variable domain, with the rest obtained from reference TRBV3-1 and TRBJ1-1, is as follows: DTAVSQTPKYLVTQMGNDKSIKCEQNLGHDTMYWYKQDSKKFLKIMFSYNNKELIINETVPNRFSPKSPDKAHLNLHINSLELGDSAVYFCASSRLTGALNTEAFFGQGTRLTVV.

This clonotype was seen a few times. The rearrangement joins TRBV10-3 to TRBJ1-2; TRBD1 might be the D (5 bases). Germline V gene data show CDR1 as ENHRY and CDR2 as SYGVKD. This CDR3 spans 14 amino acids. Trimming stripped 3 bases from V and 7 bases from J, with 15 bases between. The DNA for the CDR3 is TGTGCCATCAGTGATAGGGGCAGGGAGAGTGGCTACACCTTC. This translates into CAISDRGRESGYTF.

The chain is built from TRBV6-5 and TRBJ2-7; D tentatively reads TRBD1 or TRBD2 (6 bases each). CDR1 and CDR2 from the germline V gene are MNHEY and SVGAGI. The CDR3 sequence is 14 residues long. V was cut by 8 bases and J by 6 bases, with 20 bases left in between. CDR3 sequence (DNA): TGTGCCAGCGCCCGGTATGAAGGGGGGTTCGAGCAGTACTTC. Protein product: CASARYEGGFEQYF.

This chain uses TRBV4-1 with TRBJ2-7, with D possibly TRBD1 on 6 matching bases. Trimming shortened V by 0 bases and J by 2 bases, and 8 bases separated the two germline ends. Germline values: CDR1 MGHRA, CDR2 YSYEKL. The CDR3 is made up of 14 amino acids. Here the CDR3 reads CASSQDDRTYEQYF. CDR3 nucleotides: TGCGCCAGCAGCCAAGATGACAGGACCTACGAGCAGTACTTC.

This clonotype has only a few counts. V and J are TRBV7-3 and TRBJ1-1; 11 positions agree with TRBD1. V shed 5 bases and J 3 bases; nucleotides not matched to a gene: 2. Germline values: CDR1 SGHTA, CDR2 FQGTGA. This CDR3 has 14 residues. CDR3 amino acids: CASSVGQGDTEAFF. The CDR3, as DNA: TGTGCCAGCAGCGTGGGACAGGGGGACACTGAAGCTTTCTTT.

The chain couples TRBV6-1 to TRBJ1-6, with 7 bases identical to TRBD1. The V gene end was trimmed by 1 base and the J gene end by 7 bases; junction bases not matched to a gene: 1. The CDR3 runs 14 residues. Germline V gene lookup returns CDR1 MNHNS and CDR2 SASEGT. CDR3 nucleotide sequence: TGTGCCAGCAGTGAAGTCAGGGGGAATTCACCCCTCCACTTT. It codes for CASSEVRGNSPLHF.

The chain is built from TRBV28 and TRBJ1-1; tentative D call: TRBD1 (5 bases). The CDR3 covers 15 residues. V dropped 4 bases and J dropped 5 bases, with 17 bases sitting between them. Per germline, CDR1 MDHEN and CDR2 SYDVKM. CDR3 sequence: CASSSGRGGRTEAFF. Here the CDR3 DNA reads TGTGCCAGCAGTTCTGGCCGGGGCGGACGGACTGAAGCTTTCTTT.

The genes are TRBV24-1 and TRBJ2-5; TRBD2 aligns across 7 bases. This CDR3 comprises 13 residues. Trimming took 7 bases from V and 0 from J; bases not matched to a gene: 1. Germline lookup yields CDR1 KGHDR and CDR2 SFDVKD. CDR3 loop: CATRGTNQETQYF. The CDR3 bases are TGTGCCACCAGAGGGACTAACCAAGAGACCCAGTACTTC.

The rearrangement links TRBV5-1 to TRBJ1-5, with 9 bases aligning to TRBD1. Unmatched junction bases numbered 3, after V lost 0 bases and J lost 5 bases. CDR1 and CDR2 (germline): SGHRS, YFSETQ. The CDR3 extends over 15 amino acids. In nucleotides, the CDR3 is TGCGCCAGCAGCTTGGGGGACAGGGACTATCAGCCCCAGCATTTT. Translating it yields CASSLGDRDYQPQHF.

J is TRBJ1-2 and V is TRBV7-2; no firm D call. The CDR3 has 15 amino acids. Trimming removed 5 bases at V and 0 bases at J, with 13 bases between. The germline gives CDR1 SGHTA, CDR2 FQGNSA. CDR3 in amino acids: CASSLLHLANYGYTF. CDR3 DNA sequence: TGTGCCAGCAGCCTCCTCCATTTGGCTAACTATGGCTACACCTTC.

The rearrangement uses TRBV28 and TRBJ1-2, with 8 bases fitting TRBD1. Germline trimming cut 6 bases from V and 7 bases from J; bases unmatched to any gene: 13. From germline, CDR1 is MDHEN and CDR2 SYDVKM. This CDR3 region has 15 residues. The CDR3 bases are TGTGCCAGCAGCCCTCCGGGGCAGGGGGCCTCTGGCTACACCTTC. As protein: CASSPPGQGASGYTF.

This clonotype has just a few counts. The chain combines TRBV7-3 with TRBJ2-3; 8 nucleotides align to TRBD1. Trimming removed 3 bases from V and 3 bases from J; junction bases left unmatched: 2. Germline lookup yields CDR1 SGHTA and CDR2 FQGTGA. This CDR3 contains 14 residues. CDR3 residues: CASSFDRGTDTQYF. Written as DNA, the CDR3 is TGTGCCAGCAGCTTCGACAGGGGTACAGATACGCAGTATTTT.

The CDR3 here is CASRTTGTGDAFF. CDR3 DNA: TGCGCCAGCAGAACGACCGGGACAGGGGATGCTTTCTTT. This sequence joins TRBV10-2 and TRBJ1-1; 10 bases align to TRBD1. The CDR3 runs to 13 residues. The germline CDR1 and CDR2 sequences are WSHSY and SAAADI. The junction had 9 bases not matched to a gene; V was cut back by 6 bases and J by 11 bases.

This clonotype was detected many times. The V and J genes are TRBV12-3 or TRBV12-4 and TRBJ1-2; D call uncertain. The CDR3 is 15 amino acids. The V gene lost 4 bases and the J gene lost 2 bases, with 14 bases spanning the gap. DNA of the CDR3: TGTGCCAGCAGTTCGGGGATTGGAGGCAACTATGGCTACACCTTC. Protein: CASSSGIGGNYGYTF.

This clonotype came up a few times. The V and J genes are TRBV15 and TRBJ1-5; D gene ambiguous. The CDR3 contains 12 residues. Germline V gene data show CDR1 as LNHNV and CDR2 as YYDKDF (reference sequence). V lost 3 bases and J lost 11, with 11 bases in between. The CDR3 nucleotides read TGTGCCACCAGCAGCGTGAGTTCGACCCAGCATTTT. Residues: CATSSVSSTQHF.

The chain carries TRBV6-5 and TRBJ2-1, with 9 bases lining up with TRBD1. Germline assignment: CDR1 MNHEY and CDR2 SVGAGI. Trimming removed 7 bases from V and 5 bases from J; junction bases left unmatched: 3. The CDR3 is 13 amino acids. CDR3 bases: TGTGCCAGCAACCGGGACAGGGACAATGAGCAGTTCTTC. Its translation: CASNRDRDNEQFF.

The chain is built from TRBV20-1 and TRBJ2-1, with D perhaps TRBD2 (7 bases). The ends were cut back, 4 bases at V and 6 bases at J, with 16 bases in the middle. This CDR3 has 14 residues. CDR1 and CDR2 (germline): DFQATT, SNEGSKA (reference sequence). The CDR3 coding sequence is TGCAGTGCTAAGTTAGGGGGGGCGTTCAATGAGCAGTTCTTC. This codes for CSAKLGGAFNEQFF.

In this sample, this clonotype turned up a few times. This chain connects TRBV15 to TRBJ1-3, with a tentative D call TRBD1 (5 bases). The CDR3 is 13 residues long. The germline V gene encodes CDR1 LNHNV and CDR2 YYDKDF (reference sequence). Between the trimmed V and J ends, which lost 4 bases and 7 bases, there was a span of 11 bases. The CDR3 region has the DNA TGTGCCACCAGCATCGATCGGGGGAACACCATATATTTT. Translating gives CATSIDRGNTIYF.

This clonotype has at least ten counts. CDR3 DNA: TGTGCCAGCAGCCCACGGGACCCCCCTAAGGGAGCTTTCTTT. Translated, it gives CASSPRDPPKGAFF. This chain uses TRBV6-6 with TRBJ1-1, with D perhaps matching TRBD1 (5 bases). V shed 6 bases and J shed 10 bases, with 21 bases lying between them. Germline CDR1 is MNHNY and CDR2 is SVGAGI (reference sequence). The CDR3 is 14 amino acids.

This chain joins TRBV20-1 and TRBJ1-1; D not resolved. The CDR3 is 14 residues long. Germline CDR1 DFQATT, CDR2 SNEGSKA (reference sequence). Between the trimmed V and J ends, which lost 0 bases and 5 bases, there was a span of 13 bases. The CDR3 DNA reads as TGCAGTGCTAGAGATTGGCCCGCTGGGACTGAAGCTTTCTTT. It encodes CSARDWPAGTEAFF.

This clonotype was seen only once. The chain has TRBV12-3 or TRBV12-4 and TRBJ1-5; TRBD1 might be the D (6 bases). The V end was cut by 5 bases, the J end by 7 bases, with 12 bases between. This CDR3 comprises 13 residues. The chain's CDR3 is CASSVGAWQPQHF. The CDR3 nucleotides read TGTGCCAGCAGTGTGGGGGCTTGGCAGCCCCAGCATTTT.

V is TRBV6-6 and J is TRBJ1-2; the D gene is possibly TRBD1 (6 bases). This CDR3 is 14 amino acids long. Germline CDR1 reads MNHNY; CDR2 reads SVGAGI (reference sequence). V was pared by 3 bases and J by 4 bases, with 12 bases between. The chain's CDR3 is CASSYGDNAYGYTF. The CDR3 bases are TGTGCCAGCAGTTATGGGGACAACGCCTATGGCTACACCTTC.

Only a few counts were recorded for this clonotype. V is TRBV12-3 or TRBV12-4 and J is TRBJ1-5; D gene uncertain. The CDR3 sequence is 14 residues long. The V and J ends lost 3 bases and 7 bases respectively, with 13 bases between them. CDR3 region: CASSFIGRWQPQHF. For the CDR3, the DNA is TGTGCCAGCAGTTTTATCGGGAGATGGCAGCCCCAGCATTTT.

This clonotype showed up just a few times. This chain links TRBV7-9 with TRBJ1-3; D call uncertain. Germline V gene sequence: CDR1 SEHNR, CDR2 FQNEAQ (reference sequence). The V end was cut by 4 bases, the J end by 8 bases, with 3 bases between. This CDR3 has 10 amino acids. The CDR3 coding sequence is TGTGCCAGCAGCTCTGACACCATATATTTT. Translating it yields CASSSDTIYF.

The genes are TRBV5-1 and TRBJ1-1; 10 nucleotides agree with TRBD1. CDR3 length: 15 residues. The germline gives CDR1 SGHRS, CDR2 YFSETQ. V trimming: 5 bases; J trimming: 2 bases; junction bases outside the gene matches: 6. The CDR3 DNA reads as TGCGCCAGCAGGTACGACAGGGGGCGAAACACTGAAGCTTTCTTT. It codes for CASRYDRGRNTEAFF.

The chain has TRBV7-8 and TRBJ1-1, with D perhaps TRBD1 (5 bases). Trimming left V 5 bases short and J 1 base short, with 11 bases between. The CDR3 totals 14 residues. Germline V gives CDR1 SGHVS, CDR2 FQNEAQ. In DNA, the CDR3 is TGTGCCAGCAGCCTTAACAGGTGGAACACTGAAGCTTTCTTT. It is translated as CASSLNRWNTEAFF.

The V and J genes are TRBV28 and TRBJ2-7, with 9 bases identical to TRBD2. Germline V gene data show CDR1 as MDHEN and CDR2 as SYDVKM. Losses at the gene ends were 3 bases for V and 2 bases for J; bases not matched to a gene: 11. The CDR3 sequence is 17 residues long. The CDR3 sequence: CASSFRASGVPTYEQYF. The CDR3 DNA is TGTGCCAGCAGTTTTAGGGCTAGCGGGGTGCCTACCTACGAGCAGTACTTC.

This clonotype was detected many times. The gene calls are TRBV12-3 or TRBV12-4 and TRBJ1-1, with no clear D. V lost 3 bases and J lost 1, with 6 bases in between. This CDR3 comprises 13 residues. The CDR3 DNA reads as TGTGCCAGCAGTTTGAAGAGGAACACTGAAGCTTTCTTT. Residues: CASSLKRNTEAFF.

The chain uses TRBV11-1 and TRBJ2-3; 7 bases align to TRBD1. CDR1 is SGHAT, CDR2 FQDESV, per germline (reference sequence). The CDR3 spans 13 residues. Trimming removed 5 bases from V and 7 bases from J; junction bases left unmatched: 6. The CDR3: CASSQQGLNTQYF. The CDR3 coding sequence is TGTGCCAGCAGCCAACAGGGGTTGAATACGCAGTATTTT.

The chain couples TRBV9 to TRBJ2-7; the D is unclear. The V end was cut by 4 bases, the J end by 3 bases, with 14 bases between. This CDR3 region has 14 residues. From germline, CDR1 is SGDLS and CDR2 YYNGEE. CDR3 loop: CASSPLPSLYEQYF. As DNA, the CDR3 is TGTGCCAGCAGCCCACTCCCGAGCCTCTACGAGCAGTACTTC.